The present TCR beta chain was sequenced within a study of cytomegalovirus exposure and HLA in healthy donors. On this clone: Its matching antigen is unknown.

Germline V gene lookup returns CDR1 LGHNT and CDR2 FRNRAP. The CDR3 has 17 residues. The ends lost 0 bases at V and 9 bases at J; junction bases unmatched: 7. Overall study findings and caveats: HLA restriction was apparent for most CMV-associated TCR beta chains in a later analysis.

PCR amplification relied on 60 Vbeta primers (plus 13 Jbeta primers). Here immunoSEQ multiplex PCR was the method, and the copy in TCRdb shows in-frame clones only, minus some. Altogether 60,000 to 75,000 clones are present, around 89% being singletons, with the ten largest covering around 10%. The clonotype originates from a woman aged 25 to 45 in good health and CMV-seropositive. The chain has TRBV12-5 and TRBJ2-1; 14 bases are a match to TRBD2. Sequences were obtained from PBMCs. Here the CDR3 DNA reads TGTGCTAGTGGTTTGGTTTATGGGACTAGCGGGAGTATTGAGCAGTTCTTC. Translation gives CASGLVYGTSGSIEQFF.